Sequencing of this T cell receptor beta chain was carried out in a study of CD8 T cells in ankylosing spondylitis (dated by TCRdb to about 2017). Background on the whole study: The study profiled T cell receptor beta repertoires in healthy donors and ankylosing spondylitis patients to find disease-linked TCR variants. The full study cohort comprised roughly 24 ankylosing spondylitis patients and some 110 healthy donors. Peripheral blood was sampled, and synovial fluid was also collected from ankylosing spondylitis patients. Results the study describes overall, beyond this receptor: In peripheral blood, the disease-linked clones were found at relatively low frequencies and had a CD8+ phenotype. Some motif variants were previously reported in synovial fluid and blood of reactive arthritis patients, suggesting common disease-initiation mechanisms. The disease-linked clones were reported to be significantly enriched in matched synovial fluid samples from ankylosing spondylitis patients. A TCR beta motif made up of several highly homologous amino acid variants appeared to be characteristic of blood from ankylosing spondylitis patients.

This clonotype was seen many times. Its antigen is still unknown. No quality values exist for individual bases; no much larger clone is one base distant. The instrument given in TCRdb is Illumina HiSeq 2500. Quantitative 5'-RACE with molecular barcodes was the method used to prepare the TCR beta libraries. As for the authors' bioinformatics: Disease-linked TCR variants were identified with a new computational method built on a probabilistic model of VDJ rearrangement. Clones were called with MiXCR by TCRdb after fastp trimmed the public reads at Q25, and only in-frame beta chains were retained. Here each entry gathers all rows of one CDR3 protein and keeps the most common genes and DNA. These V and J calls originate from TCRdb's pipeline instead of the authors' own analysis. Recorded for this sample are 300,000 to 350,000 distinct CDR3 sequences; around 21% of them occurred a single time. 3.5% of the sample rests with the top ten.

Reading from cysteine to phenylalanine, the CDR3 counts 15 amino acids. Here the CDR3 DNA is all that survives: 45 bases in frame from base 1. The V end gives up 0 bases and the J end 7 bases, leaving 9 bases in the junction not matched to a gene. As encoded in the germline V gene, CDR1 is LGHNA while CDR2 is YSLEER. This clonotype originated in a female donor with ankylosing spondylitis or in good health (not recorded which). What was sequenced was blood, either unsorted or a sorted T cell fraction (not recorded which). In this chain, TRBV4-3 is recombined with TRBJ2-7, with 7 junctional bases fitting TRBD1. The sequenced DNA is TGCGCCAGCAGCCAAGATTCAAGGGGGCACGGGGAGCAGTACTTC. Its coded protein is CASSQDSRGHGEQYF.